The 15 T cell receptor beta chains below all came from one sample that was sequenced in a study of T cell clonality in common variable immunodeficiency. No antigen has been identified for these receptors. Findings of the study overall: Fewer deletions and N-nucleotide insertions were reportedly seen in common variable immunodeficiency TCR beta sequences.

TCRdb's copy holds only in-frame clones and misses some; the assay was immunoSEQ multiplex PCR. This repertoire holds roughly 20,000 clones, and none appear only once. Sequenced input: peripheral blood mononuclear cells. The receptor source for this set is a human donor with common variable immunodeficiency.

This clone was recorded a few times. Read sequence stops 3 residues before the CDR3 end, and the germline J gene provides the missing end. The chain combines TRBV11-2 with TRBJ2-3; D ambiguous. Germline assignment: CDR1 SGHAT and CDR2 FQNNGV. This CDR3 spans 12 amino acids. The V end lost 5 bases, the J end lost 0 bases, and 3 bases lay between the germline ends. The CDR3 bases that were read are TGTGCCAGCAGCCCGAGCACAGATACG. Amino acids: CASSPSTDT. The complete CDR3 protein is CASSPSTDTQYF. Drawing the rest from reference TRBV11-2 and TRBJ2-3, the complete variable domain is EAGVAQSPRYKIIEKRQSVAFWCNPISGHATLYWYQQILGQGPKLLIQFQNNGVVDDSQLPKDRFSAERLKGVDSTLKIQPAKLEDSAVYLCASSPSTDTQYFGPGTRLTVL.

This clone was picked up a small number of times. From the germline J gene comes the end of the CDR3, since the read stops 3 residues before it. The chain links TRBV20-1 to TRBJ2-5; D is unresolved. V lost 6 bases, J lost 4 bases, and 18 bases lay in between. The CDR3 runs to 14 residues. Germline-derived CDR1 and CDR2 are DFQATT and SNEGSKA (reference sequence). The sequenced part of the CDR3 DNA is TGCAGTGCCTTACAAGGCCGGGTAGGAGAGACC. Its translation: CSALQGRVGET. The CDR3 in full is CSALQGRVGETQYF.

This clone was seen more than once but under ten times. The CDR3 bases that were read are TGTGCCAGTAGTATTAAAGGCGGGGGAGAGACC. This sequence encodes CASSIKGGGET. The complete CDR3 sequence is CASSIKGGGETQYF. This sequence joins TRBV19 and TRBJ2-5; 7 nucleotides agree with TRBD2. Sequencing ends 3 residues short of the CDR3 end; the germline J gene provides the rest. The germline V gene encodes CDR1 LNHDA and CDR2 SQIVND (reference sequence). The V and J ends lost 3 bases and 4 bases, in that order; junction bases with no gene match: 5. This CDR3 spans 14 amino acids.

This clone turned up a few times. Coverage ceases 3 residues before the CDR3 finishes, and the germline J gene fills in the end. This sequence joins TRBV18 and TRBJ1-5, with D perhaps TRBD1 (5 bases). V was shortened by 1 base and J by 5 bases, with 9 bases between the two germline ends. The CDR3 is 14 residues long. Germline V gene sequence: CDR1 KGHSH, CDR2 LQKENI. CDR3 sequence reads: CASSPQMTDQPQHF. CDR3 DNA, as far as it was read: TGTGCCAGCTCACCACAAATGACAGATCAGCCC.

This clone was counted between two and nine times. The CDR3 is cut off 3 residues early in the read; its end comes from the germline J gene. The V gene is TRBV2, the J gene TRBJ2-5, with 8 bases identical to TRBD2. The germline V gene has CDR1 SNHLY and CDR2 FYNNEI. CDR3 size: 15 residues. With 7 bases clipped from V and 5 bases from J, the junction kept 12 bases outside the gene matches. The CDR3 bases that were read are TGTGCCAGCATACTTAGCGGGGCCAACGGGGAGACC. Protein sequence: CASILSGANGET. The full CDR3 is CASILSGANGETQYF.

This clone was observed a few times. The sequenced part of the CDR3 DNA is TGTGCCAGCACGATAAACGACATATATGGC. Amino acids: CASTINDIYG. The whole CDR3 sequence reads CASTINDIYGYTF. The gene calls are TRBV6-2 or TRBV6-3 and TRBJ1-2; D is undetermined. The CDR3 goes on 3 residues after the read ends, and that part is filled in from the germline J gene. Trimming cost V 7 bases and J 5 bases, with 14 bases left between them. Germline V gene sequence: CDR1 MNHEY, CDR2 SVGEGT. This CDR3 has 13 residues.

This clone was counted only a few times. CDR3 bases read: TGCAGTGCTTCTCTGACTAGCGGGCTACTCACAGATACG. Translating it yields CSASLTSGLLTDT. The complete CDR3 protein is CSASLTSGLLTDTQYF. This chain connects TRBV20-1 to TRBJ2-3; 10 positions match TRBD2. Read data end 3 residues before the CDR3 end; the end is taken from the germline J gene. V shed 5 bases, J shed 2 bases, and the junction held 10 bases outside the gene matches. The V gene's germline CDR1 is DFQATT and CDR2 SNEGSKA (reference sequence). The CDR3 runs to 16 residues.

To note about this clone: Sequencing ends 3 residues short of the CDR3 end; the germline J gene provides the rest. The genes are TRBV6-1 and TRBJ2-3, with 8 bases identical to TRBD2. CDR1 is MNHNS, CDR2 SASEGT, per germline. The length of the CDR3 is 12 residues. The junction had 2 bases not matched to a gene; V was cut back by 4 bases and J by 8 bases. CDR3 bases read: TGTGCCAGCAGTGTGGCGGGAGGTACG. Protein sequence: CASSVAGGT. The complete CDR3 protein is CASSVAGGTQYF.

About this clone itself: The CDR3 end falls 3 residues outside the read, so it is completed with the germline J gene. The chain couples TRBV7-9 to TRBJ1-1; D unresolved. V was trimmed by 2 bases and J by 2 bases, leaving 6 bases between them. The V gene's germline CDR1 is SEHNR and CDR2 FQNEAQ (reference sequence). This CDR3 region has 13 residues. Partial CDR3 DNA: TGTGCCAGCAGCTTATCAGGAAACACTGAA. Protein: CASSLSGNTE. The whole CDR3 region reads CASSLSGNTEAFF.

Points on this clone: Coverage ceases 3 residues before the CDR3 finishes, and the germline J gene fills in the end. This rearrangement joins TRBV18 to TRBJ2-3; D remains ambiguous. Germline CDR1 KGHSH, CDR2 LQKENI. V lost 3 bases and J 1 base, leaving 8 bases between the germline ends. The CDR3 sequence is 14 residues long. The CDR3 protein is CASSPVSGTDTQYF. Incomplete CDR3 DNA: TGTGCCAGCTCACCCGTATCGGGCACAGATACG.

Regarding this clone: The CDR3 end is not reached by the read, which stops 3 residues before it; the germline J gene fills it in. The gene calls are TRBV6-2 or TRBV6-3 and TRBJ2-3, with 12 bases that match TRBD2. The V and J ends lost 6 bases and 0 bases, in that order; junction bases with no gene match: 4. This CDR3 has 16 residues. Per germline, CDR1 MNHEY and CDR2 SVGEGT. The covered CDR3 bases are TGTGCCAGCAGCTTGACTAGCGGGGGAAGCACAGATACG. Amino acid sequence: CASSLTSGGSTDT. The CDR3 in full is CASSLTSGGSTDTQYF.

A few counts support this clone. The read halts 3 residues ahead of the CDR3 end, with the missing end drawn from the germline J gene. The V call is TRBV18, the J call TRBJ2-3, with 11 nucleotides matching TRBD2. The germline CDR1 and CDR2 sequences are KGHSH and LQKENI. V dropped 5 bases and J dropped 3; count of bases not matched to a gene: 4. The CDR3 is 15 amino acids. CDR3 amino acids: CASSISSGRTDTQYF. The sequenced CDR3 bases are TGTGCCAGCTCAATTTCTAGCGGGAGGACAGATACG.

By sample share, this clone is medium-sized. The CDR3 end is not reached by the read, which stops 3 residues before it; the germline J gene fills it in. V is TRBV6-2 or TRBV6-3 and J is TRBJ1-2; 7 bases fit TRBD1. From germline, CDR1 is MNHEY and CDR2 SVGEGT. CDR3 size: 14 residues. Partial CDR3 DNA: TGTGCCAGCAGAAAGGGAACTACAGGGGACGGC. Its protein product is CASRKGTTGDG. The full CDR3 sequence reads CASRKGTTGDGYTF.

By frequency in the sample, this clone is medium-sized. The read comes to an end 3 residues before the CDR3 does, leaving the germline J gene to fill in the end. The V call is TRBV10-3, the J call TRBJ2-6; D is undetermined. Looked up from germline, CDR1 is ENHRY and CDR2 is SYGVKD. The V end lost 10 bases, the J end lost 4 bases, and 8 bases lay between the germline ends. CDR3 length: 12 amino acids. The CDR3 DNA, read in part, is TGTGCCACTCTTTCCGGGGCCAACGTC. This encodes CATLSGANV. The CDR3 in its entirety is CATLSGANVLTF.

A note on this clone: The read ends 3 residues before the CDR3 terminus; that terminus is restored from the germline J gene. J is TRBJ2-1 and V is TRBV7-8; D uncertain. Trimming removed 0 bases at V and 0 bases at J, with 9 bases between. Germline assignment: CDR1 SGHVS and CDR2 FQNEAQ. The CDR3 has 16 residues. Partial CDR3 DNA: TGTGCCAGCAGCTTAGCCCCTCCAGTCTCCTACAATGAG. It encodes CASSLAPPVSYNE. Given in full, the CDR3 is CASSLAPPVSYNEQFF.